These T cell receptor beta chains were read from a single sample in a study of blood T cell repertoires in COVID-19. Here immunoSEQ multiplex PCR was the method, and the copy in TCRdb shows in-frame clones only, minus some. Found here are about 300,000 clones, about 91% of them singletons; the top ten hold over 6%. What was sequenced was peripheral blood. The receptors here all came from a woman between 25 and 40 years old who had recovered from COVID-19. CDR3s include the opening cysteine and the closing phenylalanine or tryptophan. The D gene is left open where the match is weak.

V gene	D gene	J gene	CDR3 protein	CDR3 DNA
TRBV7-9	TRBD1	TRBJ1-6	CASSLDLGQGGGNSPLHF	TGTGCCAGCAGCTTAGACCTTGGACAGGGGGGAGGGAATTCACCCCTCCACTTT
TRBV6-5	NA	TRBJ1-2	CASGSNYGYTF	TGTGCCAGTGGCAGTAACTATGGCTACACCTTC
TRBV9	NA	TRBJ1-3	CASSGPLGKISSGNTIYF	TGTGCCAGCAGCGGCCCGTTGGGCAAGATTAGCTCTGGAAACACCATATATTTT
TRBV7-9	NA	TRBJ1-1	CASSGSSGNTEAFF	TGTGCCAGCTCGGGAAGTTCGGGGAACACTGAAGCTTTCTTT
TRBV4-3	TRBD2	TRBJ2-7	CASSRERGALYEQYF	TGCGCCAGCAGCCGAGAGCGGGGCGCCCTCTACGAGCAGTACTTC
TRBV15	NA	TRBJ1-2	CATSRGQRNYGYTF	TGTGCCACCAGCAGAGGACAGCGAAACTATGGCTACACCTTC
TRBV7-9	NA	TRBJ1-1	CASSFAGYAEAFF	TGTGCCAGCAGCTTTGCCGGGTATGCTGAAGCTTTCTTT
TRBV3-1/TRBV3-2	TRBD1	TRBJ1-1	CASSQEEYSGGQAFF	TGTGCCAGCAGCCAAGAAGAGTACTCAGGGGGCCAAGCTTTCTTT
TRBV6-6	TRBD1	TRBJ1-1	CASSLIRPGTGGKNTEAFF	TGTGCCAGCAGTCTCATCCGACCCGGGACAGGGGGTAAGAACACTGAAGCTTTCTTT
TRBV18	TRBD1	TRBJ1-3	CASSPAGQPSGNTIYF	TGTGCCAGCTCACCCGCGGGACAGCCCTCTGGAAACACCATATATTTT
TRBV28	NA	TRBJ2-3	CASAPITDTQYF	TGTGCCAGCGCGCCTATCACAGATACGCAGTATTTT
TRBV7-9	NA	TRBJ1-4	CASSFYSPQDEKLFF	TGTGCCAGCAGCTTTTACTCCCCGCAAGATGAAAAACTGTTTTTT
TRBV27	TRBD1	TRBJ1-6	CASSSPGQGDSPLHF	TGTGCCAGCAGTTCTCCGGGACAGGGAGACTCACCCCTCCACTTT
TRBV3-1/TRBV3-2	NA	TRBJ2-5	CASSPLSATQETQYF	TGTGCCAGCAGCCCACTTAGCGCTACCCAAGAGACCCAGTACTTC
TRBV5-6	NA	TRBJ1-2	CASSKDFSYGYTF	TGTGCCAGCAGCAAGGACTTTTCCTATGGCTACACCTTC
TRBV19	NA	TRBJ1-1	CASSTLKGRVKAFF	TGTGCCAGTAGCACACTCAAGGGCAGGGTTAAAGCTTTCTTT
TRBV6-5	NA	TRBJ2-7	CASSYLTGYKEQYF	TGTGCCAGCAGTTACCTTACAGGGTACAAGGAGCAGTACTTC
TRBV2	NA	TRBJ1-2	CASITSRQRNYGYTF	TGTGCCAGCATCACCTCCCGGCAGAGGAACTATGGCTACACCTTC
TRBV29-1	NA	TRBJ1-2	CSVVMTENIYGYTF	TGCAGCGTTGTAATGACAGAAAACATTTATGGCTACACCTTC